The TCR beta chain under discussion was sequenced for a study of Ad26.COV2.S vaccination and SARS-CoV-2 variants. About the study: The Ad26.COV2.S arm of the COV1001 trial was where the donor was placed.

V shed 1 base and J 0 bases; nucleotides not matched to a gene: 0. The CDR3 totals 15 residues. CDR1 SGHAT and CDR2 FQNNGV come from the germline V gene. As to treatment: about 20 received Ad26.COV2.S at low or high dose, single or two shots; roughly five received placebo; per-sample allocation not given. The samples date from day 63 after the first vaccine or placebo injection. Within Boston, the person who donated was an adult of 18-55 years. In the vaccine, an Ad26 vector expressed the SARS-CoV-2 spike of the Wuhan strain. Sequenced by immunoSEQ multiplex PCR; TCRdb stores in-frame clones only, minus some. This table holds about 280,000 clones, more than 70% found once.

The clonotype originates from a person between 18 and 60 years old who received the Ad26.COV2.S COVID-19 vaccine or a placebo. The input for sequencing was peripheral blood, taken in a trial of Ad26.COV2.S vaccine versus placebo. This chain joins TRBV11-2 and TRBJ1-5, with 7 positions matching TRBD1. The CDR3 nucleotides are TGTGCCAGCAGCTTAGGGGACAGTAGCAATCAGCCCCAGCATTTT. Protein: CASSLGDSSNQPQHF.